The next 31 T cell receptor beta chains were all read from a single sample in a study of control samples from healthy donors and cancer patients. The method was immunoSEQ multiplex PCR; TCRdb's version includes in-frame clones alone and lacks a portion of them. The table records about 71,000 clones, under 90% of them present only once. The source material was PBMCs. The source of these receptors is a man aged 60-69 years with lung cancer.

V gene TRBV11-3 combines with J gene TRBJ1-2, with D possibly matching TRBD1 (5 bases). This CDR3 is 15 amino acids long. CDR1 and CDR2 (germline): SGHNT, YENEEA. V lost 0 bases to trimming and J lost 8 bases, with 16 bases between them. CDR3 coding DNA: TGTGCCAGCAGCTTAGATCCCTTCGGGACTCTCGGCTACACCTTC. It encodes CASSLDPFGTLGYTF.

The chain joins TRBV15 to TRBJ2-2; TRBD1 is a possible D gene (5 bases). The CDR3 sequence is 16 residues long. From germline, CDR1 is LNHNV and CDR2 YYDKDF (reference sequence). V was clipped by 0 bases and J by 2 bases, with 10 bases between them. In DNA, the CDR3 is TGTGCCACCAGCAGAGAATTGACAGCAAACACCGGGGAGCTGTTTTTT. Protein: CATSRELTANTGELFF.

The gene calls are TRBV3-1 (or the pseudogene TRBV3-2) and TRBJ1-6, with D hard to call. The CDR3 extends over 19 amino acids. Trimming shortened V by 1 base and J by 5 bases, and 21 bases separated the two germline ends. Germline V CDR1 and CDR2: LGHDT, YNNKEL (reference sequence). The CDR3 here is CASSQVSLTPGRDNSPLHF. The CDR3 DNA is TGTGCCAGCAGCCAAGTGAGTCTGACCCCTGGGCGGGATAATTCACCCCTCCACTTT.

CDR3: CASSQHGSGGVIQETQYF. The CDR3 nucleotides are TGCGCCAGCAGCCAACATGGCTCGGGGGGGGTTATCCAAGAGACCCAGTACTTC. This chain joins TRBV4-1 and TRBJ2-5; TRBD2 aligns across 8 bases. Per germline, CDR1 MGHRA and CDR2 YSYEKL. This CDR3 is 18 amino acids long. Trimming at V came to 2 bases and at J to 1 base, leaving 12 bases not matched to a gene.

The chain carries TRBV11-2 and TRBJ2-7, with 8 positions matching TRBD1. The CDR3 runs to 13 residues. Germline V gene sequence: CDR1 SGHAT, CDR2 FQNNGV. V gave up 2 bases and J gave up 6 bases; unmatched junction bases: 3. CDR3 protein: CASSLMGQAEQYF. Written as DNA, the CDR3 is TGTGCCAGCAGCTTAATGGGACAGGCCGAGCAGTACTTC.

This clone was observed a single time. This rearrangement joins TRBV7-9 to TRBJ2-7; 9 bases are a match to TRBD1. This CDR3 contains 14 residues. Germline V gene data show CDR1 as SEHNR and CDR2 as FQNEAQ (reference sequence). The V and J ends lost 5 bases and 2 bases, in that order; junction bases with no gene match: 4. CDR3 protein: CASSLGQGTYEQYV. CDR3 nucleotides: TGTGCCAGCAGCCTTGGACAGGGGACCTACGAGCAGTACGTC.

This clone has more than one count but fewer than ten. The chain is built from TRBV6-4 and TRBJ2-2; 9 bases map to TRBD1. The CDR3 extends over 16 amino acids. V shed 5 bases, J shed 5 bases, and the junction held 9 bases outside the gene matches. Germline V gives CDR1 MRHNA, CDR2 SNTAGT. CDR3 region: CASSPLQGARTGELFF. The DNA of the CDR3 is TGTGCCAGCAGTCCTTTACAGGGGGCTCGAACCGGGGAGCTGTTTTTT.

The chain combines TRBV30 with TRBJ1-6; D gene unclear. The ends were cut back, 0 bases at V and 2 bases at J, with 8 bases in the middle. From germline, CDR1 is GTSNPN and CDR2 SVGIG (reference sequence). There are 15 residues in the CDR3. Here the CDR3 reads CAWSVHSPYNSPLHF. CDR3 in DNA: TGTGCCTGGAGTGTCCACAGCCCCTATAATTCACCCCTCCACTTT.

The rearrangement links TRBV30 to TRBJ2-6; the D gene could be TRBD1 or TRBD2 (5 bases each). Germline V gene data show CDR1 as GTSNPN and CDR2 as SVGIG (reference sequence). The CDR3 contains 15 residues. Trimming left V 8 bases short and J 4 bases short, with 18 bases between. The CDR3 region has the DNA TGTGCCGGGGGATCCCTCAGGTGGGGGGCCAACGTCCTGACTTTC. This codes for CAGGSLRWGANVLTF.

The CDR3 region has the DNA TGCGCCAGCAGCTTGGCCCCCACTCTTTGGCCAGATACGCAGTATTTT. Encoded protein: CASSLAPTLWPDTQYF. The chain joins TRBV5-1 to TRBJ2-3; D ambiguous. Between the trimmed V and J ends, which lost 0 bases and 4 bases, there was a span of 15 bases. The CDR3 length is 16 residues. From germline, CDR1 is SGHRS and CDR2 YFSETQ.

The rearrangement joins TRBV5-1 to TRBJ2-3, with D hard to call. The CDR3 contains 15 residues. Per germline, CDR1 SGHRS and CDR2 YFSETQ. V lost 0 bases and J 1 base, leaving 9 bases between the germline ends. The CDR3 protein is CASSLVSVGTDTQYF. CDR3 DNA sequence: TGCGCCAGCAGCTTGGTCTCCGTGGGCACAGATACGCAGTATTTT.

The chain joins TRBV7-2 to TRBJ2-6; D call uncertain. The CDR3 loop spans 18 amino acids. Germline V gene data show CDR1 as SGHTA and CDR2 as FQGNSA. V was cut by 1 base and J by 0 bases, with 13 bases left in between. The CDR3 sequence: CASSLVSVLSSGANVLTF. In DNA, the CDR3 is TGTGCCAGCAGCTTAGTTTCAGTACTAAGCTCTGGGGCCAACGTCCTGACTTTC.

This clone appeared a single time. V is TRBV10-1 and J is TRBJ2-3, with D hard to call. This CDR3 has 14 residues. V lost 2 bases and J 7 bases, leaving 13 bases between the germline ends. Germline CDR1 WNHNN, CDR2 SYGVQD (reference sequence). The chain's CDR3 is CASSEAPEANTQYF. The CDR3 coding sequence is TGCGCCAGCAGTGAGGCCCCTGAGGCCAATACGCAGTATTTT.

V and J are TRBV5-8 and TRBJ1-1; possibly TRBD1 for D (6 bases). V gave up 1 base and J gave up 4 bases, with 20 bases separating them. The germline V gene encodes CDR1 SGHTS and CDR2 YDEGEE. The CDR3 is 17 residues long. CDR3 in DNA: TGTGCCAGCAGCTTGAATAGGGGCAGGGGCGCGGGCACTGAAGCTTTCTTT. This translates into CASSLNRGRGAGTEAFF.

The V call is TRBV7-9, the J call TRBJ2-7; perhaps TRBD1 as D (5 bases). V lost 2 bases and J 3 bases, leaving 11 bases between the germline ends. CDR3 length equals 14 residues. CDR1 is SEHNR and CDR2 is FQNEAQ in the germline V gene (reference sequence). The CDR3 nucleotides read TGTGCCAGCAGCTTACGGACACCCATCTACGAGCAGTACTTC. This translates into CASSLRTPIYEQYF. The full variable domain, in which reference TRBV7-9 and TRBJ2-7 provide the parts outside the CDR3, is DTGVSQNPRHKITKRGQNVTFRCDPISEHNRLYWYRQTLGQGPEFLTYFQNEAQLEKSRLLSDRFSAERPKGSFSTLEIQRTEQGDSAMYLCASSLRTPIYEQYFGPGTRLTVT.

The CDR3 is CASSVVMSGGASEQFF. The CDR3 nucleotides are TGTGCCAGCAGCGTAGTAATGAGCGGGGGGGCTTCTGAGCAGTTCTTC. The genes are TRBV9 and TRBJ2-1, with 10 bases lining up with TRBD2. In germline, CDR1 is SGDLS, CDR2 YYNGEE. This CDR3 comprises 16 residues. V shed 0 bases and J 9 bases; nucleotides not matched to a gene: 9.

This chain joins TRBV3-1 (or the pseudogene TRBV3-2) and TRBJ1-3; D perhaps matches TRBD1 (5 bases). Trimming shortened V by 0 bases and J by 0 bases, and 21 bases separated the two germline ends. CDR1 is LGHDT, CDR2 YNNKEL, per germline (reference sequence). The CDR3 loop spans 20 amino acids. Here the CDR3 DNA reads TGTGCCAGCAGCCAAGATCGTGCAGGACAAAACTTTTTCTCTGGAAACACCATATATTTT. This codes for CASSQDRAGQNFFSGNTIYF.

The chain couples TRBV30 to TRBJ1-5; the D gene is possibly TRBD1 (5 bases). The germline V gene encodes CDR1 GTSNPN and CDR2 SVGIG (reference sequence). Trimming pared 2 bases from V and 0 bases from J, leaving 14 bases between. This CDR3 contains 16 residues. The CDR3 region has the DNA TGTGCCTGGAGTAAAGGCAGGGTTGATAGCAATCAGCCCCAGCATTTT. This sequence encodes CAWSKGRVDSNQPQHF.

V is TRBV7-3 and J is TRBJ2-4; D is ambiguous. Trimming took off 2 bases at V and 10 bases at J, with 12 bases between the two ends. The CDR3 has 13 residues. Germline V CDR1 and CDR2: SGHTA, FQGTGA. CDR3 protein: CASSLGGQEIQYF. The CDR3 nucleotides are TGTGCCAGCAGCTTAGGCGGCCAGGAGATTCAGTACTTC.

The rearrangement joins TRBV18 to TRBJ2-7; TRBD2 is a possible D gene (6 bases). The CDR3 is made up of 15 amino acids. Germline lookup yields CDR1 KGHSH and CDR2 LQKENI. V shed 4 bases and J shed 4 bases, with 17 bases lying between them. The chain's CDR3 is CASSQGTSREYEQYV. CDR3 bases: TGTGCCAGCTCACAAGGGACTTCAAGGGAATACGAGCAGTACGTC.

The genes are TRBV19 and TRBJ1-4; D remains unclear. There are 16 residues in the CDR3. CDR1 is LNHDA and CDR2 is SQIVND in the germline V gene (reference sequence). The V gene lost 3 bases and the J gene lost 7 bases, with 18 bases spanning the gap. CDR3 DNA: TGTGCCAGTAGTATTGCGGTGGCAGGCTTAAGTGAAAAACTGTTTTTT. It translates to CASSIAVAGLSEKLFF.

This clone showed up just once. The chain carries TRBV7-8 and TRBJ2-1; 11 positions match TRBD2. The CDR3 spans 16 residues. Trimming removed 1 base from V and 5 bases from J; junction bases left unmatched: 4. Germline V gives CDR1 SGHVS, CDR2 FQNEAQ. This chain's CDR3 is CASSLGVAGGDNEQFF. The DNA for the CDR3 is TGTGCCAGCAGCTTAGGGGTAGCGGGGGGGGACAATGAGCAGTTCTTC.

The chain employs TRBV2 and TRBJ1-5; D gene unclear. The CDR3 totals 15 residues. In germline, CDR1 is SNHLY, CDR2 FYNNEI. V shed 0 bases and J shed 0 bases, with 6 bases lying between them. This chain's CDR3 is CASSEAHYSNQPQHF. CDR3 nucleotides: TGTGCCAGCAGTGAAGCCCACTATAGCAATCAGCCCCAGCATTTT.

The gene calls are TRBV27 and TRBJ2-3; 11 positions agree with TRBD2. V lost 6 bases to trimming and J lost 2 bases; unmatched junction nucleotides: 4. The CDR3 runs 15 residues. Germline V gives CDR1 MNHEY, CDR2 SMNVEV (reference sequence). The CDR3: CASRVAGGSTDTQYF. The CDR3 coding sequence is TGTGCCAGCAGAGTAGCGGGGGGGTCCACAGATACGCAGTATTTT.

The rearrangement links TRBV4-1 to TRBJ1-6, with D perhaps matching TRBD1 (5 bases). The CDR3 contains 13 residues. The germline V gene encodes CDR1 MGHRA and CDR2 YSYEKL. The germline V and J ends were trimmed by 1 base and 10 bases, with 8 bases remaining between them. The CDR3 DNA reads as TGCGCCAGCAGCCAAGTTGGGGACTCACCCCTCCACTTT. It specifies CASSQVGDSPLHF.

CDR3 residues: CASSPEGARTEAFF. CDR3 nucleotide sequence: TGTGCCAGCAGCCCGGAGGGGGCGCGAACTGAAGCTTTCTTT. The V gene is TRBV7-2, the J gene TRBJ1-1, with 7 bases lining up with TRBD1. The length of the CDR3 is 14 residues. The V gene's germline CDR1 is SGHTA and CDR2 FQGNSA. The V segment lost 5 bases and the J segment 5 bases; nucleotides outside the gene matches: 8.

The CDR3 sequence: CASSFSGIQDTEAFF. CDR3 nucleotides: TGCGCCAGCAGCTTCTCCGGGATTCAAGACACTGAAGCTTTCTTT. The chain is built from TRBV5-1 and TRBJ1-1; D not resolved. CDR3 size: 15 residues. The V end lost 2 bases, the J end lost 3 bases, and 14 bases lay between the germline ends. The germline V gene encodes CDR1 SGHRS and CDR2 YFSETQ.

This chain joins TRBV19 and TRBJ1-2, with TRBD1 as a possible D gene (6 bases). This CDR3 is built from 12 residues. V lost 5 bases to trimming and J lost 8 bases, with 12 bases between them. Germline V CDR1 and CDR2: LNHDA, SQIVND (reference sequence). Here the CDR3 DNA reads TGTGCCAGTAGTTACAGGGTGAGCGGCTACACCTTC. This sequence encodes CASSYRVSGYTF.

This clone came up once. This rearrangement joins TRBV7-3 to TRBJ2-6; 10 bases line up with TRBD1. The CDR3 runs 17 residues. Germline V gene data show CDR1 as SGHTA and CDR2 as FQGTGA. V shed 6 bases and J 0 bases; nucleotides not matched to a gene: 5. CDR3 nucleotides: TGTGCCAGCAGTCCGGGACAGGGGAGCTCTGGGGCCAACGTCCTGACTTTC. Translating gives CASSPGQGSSGANVLTF.

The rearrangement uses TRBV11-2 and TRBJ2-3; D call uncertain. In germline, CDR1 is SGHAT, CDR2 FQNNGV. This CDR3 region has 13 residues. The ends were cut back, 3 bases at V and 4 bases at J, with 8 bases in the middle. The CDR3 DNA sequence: TGTGCCAGCAGCTTCGAAGTGGCAGATACGCAGTATTTT. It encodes CASSFEVADTQYF.

The CDR3 DNA follows: TGTGCCAGCAGCTTAGATGACTACACAGATACGCAGTATTTT. It codes for CASSLDDYTDTQYF. The rearrangement links TRBV11-1 to TRBJ2-3; possibly TRBD2 for D (5 bases). The CDR3 runs to 14 residues. Germline V gene lookup returns CDR1 SGHAT and CDR2 FQDESV (reference sequence). V lost 1 base and J 2 bases, leaving 7 bases between the germline ends.